The 12 T cell receptor beta chains listed next were all sequenced from one sample in a study of T cell changes during pregnancy in multiple sclerosis. The data were produced by immunoSEQ multiplex PCR, yet TCRdb's version contains in-frame clones alone and is incomplete. The table lists about 58,000 clones, 91% of them singletons. The sample consisted of CD4+ T cells from peripheral blood mononuclear cells, taken after pregnancy. The receptors originated from a female donor in good health, enrolled as a control in a pregnancy study.

The chain joins TRBV11-3 to TRBJ2-7; tentatively, D is TRBD1 (6 bases). The CDR3 sequence is 16 residues long. Germline values: CDR1 SGHNT, CDR2 YENEEA. The germline V and J ends were trimmed by 5 bases and 0 bases, with 17 bases remaining between them. The CDR3 bases are TGTGCCAGCAGCCCAGGCGTCAGGGGCATCTCCTACGAGCAGTACTTC. It translates to CASSPGVRGISYEQYF.

The rearrangement links TRBV11-3 to TRBJ2-7; D gene unclear. The CDR3 sequence is 14 residues long. The V end lost 1 base, the J end lost 1 base, and 8 bases lay between the germline ends. Germline CDR1 and CDR2: SGHNT and YENEEA. Here the CDR3 DNA reads TGTGCCAGCAGCTTAGGGGCCACATCCTACGAGCAGTACTTC. This gives the protein CASSLGATSYEQYF.

This sequence joins TRBV7-2 and TRBJ2-2, with 7 bases lining up with TRBD2. Germline trimming cut 5 bases from V and 5 bases from J; bases unmatched to any gene: 11. The CDR3 consists of 16 residues. Germline loops: CDR1 SGHTA, CDR2 FQGNSA. This CDR3 reads CASSRFLRTSTGELFF. CDR3 in DNA: TGTGCCAGCAGCCGATTCTTGAGGACTAGTACCGGGGAGCTGTTTTTT.

J is TRBJ2-7 and V is TRBV4-3; TRBD1 matches at 10 bases. V lost 1 base to trimming and J lost 2 bases; unmatched junction nucleotides: 11. Germline V lookup: CDR1 LGHNA, CDR2 YSLEER. This CDR3 has 18 residues. The CDR3 loop is CASSQALPTGTGAYEQYF. CDR3 DNA sequence: TGCGCCAGCAGCCAAGCCTTGCCCACCGGGACAGGGGCCTACGAGCAGTACTTC.

The genes are TRBV7-2 and TRBJ1-6, with 9 bases identical to TRBD1. The CDR3 has 15 residues. The germline CDR1 and CDR2 sequences are SGHTA and FQGNSA. V lost 5 bases and J lost 4; bases outside the gene matches: 3. In DNA, the CDR3 is TGTGCCAGCAGCCGCGGGACAGGGTATAATTCACCCCTCCACTTT. It codes for CASSRGTGYNSPLHF.

The count of this clone is one. The rearrangement joins TRBV12-5 to TRBJ2-3, with D possibly TRBD2 on 6 matching bases. The germline V gene has CDR1 LGHNT and CDR2 FRNRAP. The CDR3 has 19 residues. The V end was cut by 2 bases, the J end by 6 bases, with 27 bases between. This CDR3 is CASGLTHLRDLGVGDTQYF. CDR3 DNA sequence: TGTGCTAGTGGTTTGACTCACCTCCGGGACTTAGGGGTGGGGGATACGCAGTATTTT. Full variable domain (rest looked up from reference TRBV12-5 and TRBJ2-3): DARVTQTPRHKVTEMGQEVTMRCQPILGHNTVFWYRQTMMQGLELLAYFRNRAPLDDSGMPKDRFSAEMPDATLATLKIQPSEPRDSAVYFCASGLTHLRDLGVGDTQYFGPGTRLTVL.

Of note for this clone: Other nucleotide sequences in the sample specify the same CDR3. This sequence joins TRBV7-2 and TRBJ1-5; TRBD1 matches at 7 bases. Germline loops: CDR1 SGHTA, CDR2 FQGNSA. CDR3 size: 15 residues. V was pared by 4 bases and J by 1 base, with 4 bases of the junction left unmatched. CDR3 bases: TGTGCCAGCAGCTCGACAGGGCTCAGCAATCAGCCCCAGCATTTT. It yields the protein CASSSTGLSNQPQHF.

The V and J genes are TRBV9 and TRBJ2-1; D is possibly TRBD2 (6 bases). V gave up 3 bases and J gave up 4 bases, with 11 bases separating them. Germline CDR1 reads SGDLS; CDR2 reads YYNGEE. The CDR3 runs 14 residues. CDR3 loop: CASSGGTPYNEQFF. The CDR3 DNA sequence: TGTGCCAGCAGCGGCGGGACTCCGTACAATGAGCAGTTCTTC.

The V gene is TRBV27, the J gene TRBJ1-6; 8 bases map to TRBD1. Germline V gene lookup returns CDR1 MNHEY and CDR2 SMNVEV (reference sequence). The CDR3 covers 14 residues. J lost 10 bases, V lost 2 bases, and 4 bases had no gene match. The CDR3 DNA reads as TGTGCCAGCAGTTTACCAGGGGGCAAATCACCCCTCCACTTT. As protein: CASSLPGGKSPLHF.

The rearrangement joins TRBV5-1 to TRBJ2-3, with TRBD2 identical over 9 bases. This CDR3 spans 14 amino acids. With 4 bases clipped from V and 4 bases from J, the junction kept 4 bases outside the gene matches. CDR1 and CDR2 (germline): SGHRS, YFSETQ. CDR3 sequence (DNA): TGCGCCAGCAGCCCCGGCGGGGGGGCAGATACGCAGTATTTT. Translating it yields CASSPGGGADTQYF.

The genes are TRBV6-5 and TRBJ2-1; tentatively, D is TRBD2 (6 bases). Germline assignment: CDR1 MNHEY and CDR2 SVGAGI. Trimming removed 5 bases at V and 7 bases at J, with 12 bases between. This CDR3 is built from 13 residues. In DNA form, the CDR3 reads TGTGCCAGCAGTACGGGGACTGATAATGAGCAGTTCTTC. This encodes CASSTGTDNEQFF.

The CDR3 sequence is CASRPGELAGRDEQFF. Written as DNA, the CDR3 is TGTGCCAGCAGGCCCGGGGAACTAGCGGGACGGGATGAGCAGTTCTTC. The chain has TRBV11-3 and TRBJ2-1; 10 nucleotides match TRBD2. Germline CDR1 and CDR2: SGHNT and YENEEA. After removal of 6 bases from V and 8 bases from J, the junction contained 13 bases not matched to a gene. CDR3 length: 16 residues.